This T cell receptor beta chain was documented in a study of blood T cells in healthy people across ages. Germline loops: CDR1 SGDLS, CDR2 YYNGEE. Trimming took off 4 bases at V and 3 bases at J, with 13 bases between the two ends. There are 14 residues in the CDR3. A second roughly 6 to 12 cycle PCR used barcoded and J-beta primers. TCRdb called the 5' RACE reads again in MiXCR, with one record for every CDR3 protein. Seen here are over 950,000 distinct CDR3 sequences, less than 45% observed once, and the top ten hold around 13%. This clonotype has more than one count but fewer than ten. The V call is TRBV9, the J call TRBJ1-1; a weak D match, TRBD1 (5 bases). Material for sequencing was blood. This clonotype was sampled from a man aged 18 to 30 in good health. The CDR3: CASSPRGLDTEAFF. The CDR3 coding sequence is TGTGCCAGCAGCCCTAGGGGACTCGACACTGAAGCTTTCTTT.